A selection of T cell receptor beta chains follows, all from one sample in a study of shared clonotypes between healthy human individuals. Some clones are missing from TCRdb's copy, which holds only in-frame ones; the method was immunoSEQ multiplex PCR. This repertoire shows 2.3 million or so clones, approximately 95% found once; its top ten account for about 0.39%. Source material: naive CD4+ T cells from PBMCs. Receptor source: a man between 18 and 35 years old in good health. Some clones in this sample may be carry-over from other donors' samples. Each CDR3 is given with its conserved first and last residue. The D gene is left open where the match is weak. Some rows have no size entry. The others give once, few or many, or a class for an expanded clone.

clone size	D gene	V gene	J gene	CDR3 DNA	CDR3 protein
-	TRBD1	TRBV28	TRBJ1-2	TGTGCCAGCAAAGTACAGGGGACCCTTTACTATGGCTACACCTTC	CASKVQGTLYYGYTF
-	TRBD2	TRBV19	TRBJ2-7	TGTGCCAGTAGTATCCGACTAGCGGGAGGGGCCTACGAGCAGTACTTC	CASSIRLAGGAYEQYF
-	-	TRBV6-1	TRBJ1-3	TGTGCCAGCAGGGCCTCTGGAAACACCATATATTTT	CASRASGNTIYF
-	TRBD1	TRBV29-1	TRBJ2-2	TGCAGCGTGAGGACAGGAGCGAACACCGGGGAGCTGTTTTTT	CSVRTGANTGELFF
-	-	TRBV5-3	TRBJ1-5	TGTGCCAGAAGCTTGGCACAAACCAATCAGCCCCAGCATTTT	CARSLAQTNQPQHF
-	-	TRBV19	TRBJ2-5	TGTGCCAGTAGTATAGATGAGCGTCTCCCCCCGGGGACCCAGTACTTC	CASSIDERLPPGTQYF
-	-	TRBV27	TRBJ2-4	TGTGCCAGCAGTCGGGACGCAATCGGGGCCAAAAACATTCAGTACTTC	CASSRDAIGAKNIQYF
-	TRBD1	TRBV4-1	TRBJ2-7	TGCGCCAGCAGCGTCCGGGACAGGGGGTATTACGAGCAGTACTTC	CASSVRDRGYYEQYF
once	-	TRBV6-5	TRBJ1-1	TGTGCCAGCAGCATAGGGACAGAAGCTTTCTTT	CASSIGTEAFF
-	TRBD2	TRBV7-3	TRBJ2-7	TGTGCCAGCAGCCTAATGCCGGGACTATCCTACGAGCAGTACTTC	CASSLMPGLSYEQYF
-	-	TRBV7-7	TRBJ2-3	TGTGCCAGCAGCTTGGGACCTACAGATACGCAGTATTTT	CASSLGPTDTQYF
-	TRBD1	TRBV5-5	TRBJ1-1	TGTGCCAGCAGCCTAGGACAGGGCCTGAACACTGAAGCTTTCTTT	CASSLGQGLNTEAFF
-	TRBD1	TRBV18	TRBJ2-7	TGTGCCAGCTCACCACGGCAGGACAGGGTACCCTACGAGCAGTACTTC	CASSPRQDRVPYEQYF
-	TRBD1	TRBV15	TRBJ2-7	TGTGCCACCAGCAGGGGACAGGGATCCTACGAGCAGTACTTC	CATSRGQGSYEQYF
-	-	TRBV7-9	TRBJ2-1	TGTGCCAGCAGCTCAACCCCTAGCGAATGGAGCTACAATGAGCAGTTCTTC	CASSSTPSEWSYNEQFF
-	-	TRBV6-5	TRBJ2-5	TGTGCCAGCAGGAGGGCGGGCCCGGAGACCCAGTACTTC	CASRRAGPETQYF
-	-	TRBV6-5	TRBJ2-7	TGTGCCAGCAGGCAAGCCGGGAGAGCCTACGAGCAGTACTTC	CASRQAGRAYEQYF
-	TRBD1	TRBV4-3	TRBJ2-3	TGCGCCAGCAGCCAGGGCCGGACAGGGGCGACTCGCTTGGATACGCAGTATTTT	CASSQGRTGATRLDTQYF
-	-	TRBV6-4	TRBJ2-6	TGTGCCAGCAGCGGGACCGCTTCGAGGGCCAACGTCCTGACTTTC	CASSGTASRANVLTF
-	TRBD2	TRBV4-1	TRBJ2-1	TGCGCCAGCAGCCCGACTAGCGGGAGCTACAATGAGCAGTTCTTC	CASSPTSGSYNEQFF
-	-	TRBV18	TRBJ2-7	TGTGCCAGCTCACCGACGTCGGACTACGAGCAGTACTTC	CASSPTSDYEQYF
-	-	TRBV5-4	TRBJ2-1	TGTGCCAGCAGCCAGGGGACGGGCAATGAGCAGTTCTTC	CASSQGTGNEQFF